One sample yielded the 14 T cell receptor beta chains listed below, sequenced in a study of cytomegalovirus exposure and HLA in healthy donors. It was with 60 Vbeta and 13 Jbeta primers that the PCR ran. TCRdb's table, derived via immunoSEQ multiplex PCR, lists solely in-frame clones and lacks some. Found here are about 210,000 clones, roughly three quarters of them singletons; the top ten hold approximately 0.4%. Specimen: PBMCs. These receptors were obtained from a male donor in good health and CMV-seropositive.

The chain joins TRBV15 to TRBJ2-5; a weak D match, TRBD2 (6 bases). CDR3 length: 17 amino acids. Trimming cost V 4 bases and J 2 bases, with 20 bases left between them. Germline lookup yields CDR1 LNHNV and CDR2 YYDKDF (reference sequence). The CDR3 here is CATSKEMLGGGQETQYF. CDR3 nucleotides: TGTGCCACCAGCAAAGAAATGCTTGGAGGAGGGCAAGAGACCCAGTACTTC.

This chain links TRBV27 with TRBJ2-7, with D tentatively TRBD1 (6 bases). CDR3 length: 15 residues. Germline V gene data show CDR1 as MNHEY and CDR2 as SMNVEV (reference sequence). V was trimmed by 4 bases and J by 1 base, leaving 14 bases between them. The CDR3, as DNA: TGTGCCAGCAGTTACGCGACAGGTTGGTCCTACGAGCAGTACTTC. As protein: CASSYATGWSYEQYF.

This clone was seen a single time. V usage is TRBV4-3 and J usage is TRBJ1-4; perhaps TRBD1 as D (5 bases). Looked up from germline, CDR1 is LGHNA and CDR2 is YSLEER. The CDR3 spans 16 residues. V lost 4 bases to trimming and J lost 3 bases, with 15 bases between them. The CDR3 is CASSPGGGGANEKLFF. CDR3 nucleotide sequence: TGCGCCAGCAGCCCCGGGGGGGGTGGTGCTAATGAAAAACTGTTTTTT.

In its sample, this clone was seen once. The rearrangement links TRBV27 to TRBJ2-4; possible D gene TRBD2, 6 bases. The CDR3 is 19 residues long. Trimming removed 0 bases at V and 0 bases at J, with 18 bases between. Per the germline V gene, CDR1 is MNHEY and CDR2 is SMNVEV (reference sequence). In DNA form, the CDR3 reads TGTGCCAGCAGTTTATCCCCCCTACGGGGGTCTGTAGCCAAAAACATTCAGTACTTC. This encodes CASSLSPLRGSVAKNIQYF.

V and J are TRBV30 and TRBJ2-7; tentative D call: TRBD1 (6 bases). V lost 3 bases and J 1 base, leaving 10 bases between the germline ends. This CDR3 is 13 amino acids long. CDR1 is GTSNPN, CDR2 SVGIG, per germline (reference sequence). CDR3 amino acids: CAWRVDRSYEQYF. The CDR3 DNA reads TGTGCCTGGAGGGTGGACAGATCCTACGAGCAGTACTTC.

V usage is TRBV6-5 and J usage is TRBJ1-2, with D possibly matching TRBD1 (6 bases). V gave up 2 bases and J gave up 10 bases, with 8 bases separating them. Germline CDR1 and CDR2: MNHEY and SVGAGI. This CDR3 has 11 residues. The CDR3 loop is CASSYKGDYTF. CDR3 nucleotide sequence: TGTGCCAGCAGTTACAAGGGGGACTACACCTTC.

The chain is built from TRBV4-1 and TRBJ1-4; D may be TRBD1 (6 bases). This CDR3 contains 16 residues. Looked up from germline, CDR1 is MGHRA and CDR2 is YSYEKL. The V end was cut by 6 bases, the J end by 5 bases, with 19 bases between. DNA of the CDR3: TGCGCCAGCAGTCTTATAAGGACAGCCACGAATGAAAAACTGTTTTTT. It translates to CASSLIRTATNEKLFF.

The chain couples TRBV19 to TRBJ1-2; D not resolved. Per the germline V gene, CDR1 is LNHDA and CDR2 is SQIVND (reference sequence). Between the trimmed V and J ends, which lost 2 bases and 5 bases, there was a span of 15 bases. The length of the CDR3 is 15 residues. CDR3 in amino acids: CASSIKGRSWYGYTF. CDR3 bases: TGTGCCAGTAGTATAAAAGGGAGGAGTTGGTATGGCTACACCTTC.

V gene TRBV11-1 combines with J gene TRBJ2-3; D may be TRBD2 (6 bases). CDR1 SGHAT and CDR2 FQDESV come from the germline V gene (reference sequence). The CDR3 runs to 15 residues. The V and J ends lost 8 bases and 0 bases respectively, with 15 bases between them. The CDR3 nucleotides read TGTGCCAGCCAGCGGGCCGGGACTAGCACAGATACGCAGTATTTT. This encodes CASQRAGTSTDTQYF.

This clone was detected a few times. Additional DNA sequences in this sample encode the identical CDR3. The rearrangement uses TRBV21-1 and TRBJ1-1. TRBV21-1 is recorded as a pseudogene. CDR3 size: 14 residues. CDR3 in DNA: TGTGGGGGGGGGCGGCTTCCGGTCAACACTGAAGCTTTCTTT. Translating gives CGGGRLPVNTEAFF.

The rearrangement uses TRBV2 and TRBJ2-7, with 10 bases fitting TRBD2. Unmatched junction bases numbered 3, after V lost 0 bases and J lost 1 base. The CDR3 consists of 16 residues. CDR1 is SNHLY and CDR2 is FYNNEI in the germline V gene. The DNA for the CDR3 is TGTGCCAGCAGTGAAGCGCGGGGACTAGCGTCCTACGAGCAGTACTTC. Residues: CASSEARGLASYEQYF.

V is TRBV19 and J is TRBJ1-5, with a weak D call TRBD1 (5 bases). The CDR3 sequence is 14 residues long. Trimming cost V 2 bases and J 5 bases, with 10 bases left between them. The germline V gene encodes CDR1 LNHDA and CDR2 SQIVND (reference sequence). The DNA for the CDR3 is TGTGCCAGTAGTATAACCTGGGGGGATCAGCCCCAGCATTTT. Encoded protein: CASSITWGDQPQHF.

This clone was seen a handful of times. The V gene is TRBV30, the J gene TRBJ2-7; weak D call: TRBD1 (5 bases). Trimming shortened V by 4 bases and J by 3 bases, and 19 bases separated the two germline ends. This CDR3 spans 15 amino acids. Germline CDR1 reads GTSNPN; CDR2 reads SVGIG (reference sequence). The CDR3 is CAWKQRELRGYEQYF. DNA of the CDR3: TGTGCCTGGAAGCAAAGGGAATTAAGGGGCTACGAGCAGTACTTC.

The rearrangement links TRBV5-5 to TRBJ2-1, with TRBD2 as a possible D gene (6 bases). Looked up from germline, CDR1 is SGHKS and CDR2 is YYEKEE (reference sequence). With 4 bases removed from V and 1 base from J, the gap between germline ends came to 12 bases. CDR3 length: 15 residues. The CDR3 DNA reads as TGTGCCAGCAGCCCCCGGGGAGGATCCTACAATGAGCAGTTCTTC. It codes for CASSPRGGSYNEQFF.